Below are 24 T cell receptor beta chains sequenced from a single sample in a study of beta chain features in type 1 diabetes. Investigators reverse transcribed all isolated RNA, so they sequenced expressed TCRB transcripts. Data came from immunoSEQ multiplex PCR; TCRdb stores just in-frame clones and leaves some out. The profile shows roughly 24,000 clones, less than 75% of them singletons. Study-level results: All four CD4+ subsets from Type 1 diabetes patients carried moderately but significantly shorter TCRB CDR3s.

No antigen has been identified for these receptors. Sequenced material: stem cell memory CD4+ T cells from blood. These receptors all come from a young man with type 1 diabetes.

The genes are TRBV6-6 and TRBJ2-6; maybe TRBD1 (5 bases). The CDR3 extends over 13 amino acids. Trimming pared 5 bases from V and 6 bases from J, leaving 8 bases between. Germline V CDR1 and CDR2: MNHNY, SVGAGI (reference sequence). CDR3 DNA: TGTGCCAGCAGTGCCAGGGAGGCCAACGTCCTGACTTTC. Amino acids: CASSAREANVLTF.

Written as DNA, the CDR3 is TGTGCCAGCTCACCTAGTGAGCTAACTAACTATGGCTACACCTTC. Translation gives CASSPSELTNYGYTF. The rearrangement links TRBV18 to TRBJ1-2; D unclear. Germline values: CDR1 KGHSH, CDR2 LQKENI. With 3 bases removed from V and 0 bases from J, the gap between germline ends came to 11 bases. The CDR3 runs 15 residues.

This chain uses TRBV10-2 with TRBJ2-5, with D possibly being TRBD2 (6 bases). The CDR3 spans 13 residues. Trimming removed 7 bases at V and 5 bases at J, with 14 bases between. From germline, CDR1 is WSHSY and CDR2 SAAADI. The DNA for the CDR3 is TGCGCCAGCACGGGCCCGGAGGGGGAGACCCAGTACTTC. Its protein is CASTGPEGETQYF.

This clone was counted between two and nine times. The CDR3 here is CASTIYSGTRSPYSSYEQYF. As DNA, the CDR3 is TGCGCCAGCACCATTTATAGCGGGACACGATCCCCGTATAGCTCCTACGAGCAGTACTTC. The chain combines TRBV23-1 with TRBJ2-7; 8 bases line up with TRBD2. TRBV23-1 is an ORF for which the function is uncertain. Losses at the gene ends were 7 bases for V and 0 bases for J; bases not matched to a gene: 23. This CDR3 spans 20 amino acids.

Only a few counts were recorded for this clone. The gene calls are TRBV9 and TRBJ2-2, with a weak D call TRBD2 (5 bases). Germline V gives CDR1 SGDLS, CDR2 YYNGEE. The CDR3 covers 14 residues. The germline V and J ends were trimmed by 4 bases and 4 bases, with 11 bases remaining between them. The CDR3 region is CASSQLVVTGELFF. CDR3 DNA: TGTGCCAGCAGCCAACTAGTCGTCACCGGGGAGCTGTTTTTT.

The chain employs TRBV27 and TRBJ2-1; D not certain. V was clipped by 3 bases and J by 6 bases, with 9 bases between them. The CDR3 length is 13 residues. Germline CDR1 and CDR2: MNHEY and SMNVEV (reference sequence). The CDR3 loop is CASSFLLRNEQFF. CDR3 coding DNA: TGTGCCAGCAGTTTCCTCTTGCGCAATGAGCAGTTCTTC.

The CDR3 sequence is CASSNQIAGGRAPFF. DNA for the CDR3: TGTGCCAGCAGTAATCAAATAGCGGGGGGGCGGGCGCCGTTCTTC. The J gene is TRBJ2-1, the V gene TRBV2, with 11 bases lining up with TRBD2. The V segment lost 5 bases and the J segment 15 bases; nucleotides outside the gene matches: 15. This CDR3 region has 15 residues. Looked up from germline, CDR1 is SNHLY and CDR2 is FYNNEI.

V and J are TRBV18 and TRBJ2-1; TRBD1 agrees at 8 bases. The CDR3 consists of 15 residues. The germline CDR1 and CDR2 sequences are KGHSH and LQKENI. After removal of 4 bases from V and 6 bases from J, the junction contained 8 bases not matched to a gene. This chain's CDR3 is CASSLTITGGNEQFF. DNA of the CDR3: TGTGCCAGCTCACTAACAATTACAGGGGGCAATGAGCAGTTCTTC.

The chain has TRBV7-6 and TRBJ2-3; 7 bases fit TRBD1. Germline loops: CDR1 SGHVS, CDR2 FNYEAQ. The CDR3 is 15 amino acids. V lost 4 bases to trimming and J lost 4 bases; unmatched junction nucleotides: 8. CDR3 in DNA: TGTGCCAGCAGCTCGCGACAGGGACGCCCAGATACGCAGTATTTT. The encoded protein is CASSSRQGRPDTQYF.

The chain has TRBV5-4 and TRBJ2-7, with 10 bases aligning to TRBD2. CDR1 and CDR2 from the germline V gene are SGHNT and YYREEE (reference sequence). This CDR3 spans 15 amino acids. V was clipped by 4 bases and J by 5 bases; unmatched bases: 9. CDR3 bases: TGTGCCAGCAGCCCTAGCGGGAGTCGTGTCAACGAGCAGTACTTC. The encoded protein is CASSPSGSRVNEQYF.

The chain joins TRBV2 to TRBJ1-4; 11 bases map to TRBD1. J gave up 2 bases and V 6 bases, and 2 bases lay outside the gene matches. The germline gives CDR1 SNHLY, CDR2 FYNNEI. The CDR3 length is 15 residues. CDR3 nucleotide sequence: TGTGCCAGCAGGGACAGGGGGCATACTAATGAAAAACTGTTTTTT. Translated, it gives CASRDRGHTNEKLFF. Full variable domain (rest looked up from reference TRBV2 and TRBJ1-4): EPEVTQTPSHQVTQMGQEVILRCVPISNHLYFYWYRQILGQKVEFLVSFYNNEISEKSEIFDDQFSVERPDGSNFTLKIRSTKLEDSAMYFCASRDRGHTNEKLFFGSGTQLSVL.

This clone was seen only a few times. The V call is TRBV29-1, the J call TRBJ2-1; TRBD2 might be the D (5 bases). The CDR3 length is 11 residues. The V gene's germline CDR1 is SQVTM and CDR2 ANQGSEA. The CDR3 DNA follows: TGCTGTCGGGGCTCCTACAATGAGCAGTTCTTC. It is translated as CCRGSYNEQFF.

The chain is built from TRBV4-3 and TRBJ2-2; 10 bases are shared with TRBD1. This CDR3 comprises 17 residues. Per germline, CDR1 LGHNA and CDR2 YSLEER. V trimming: 4 bases; J trimming: 1 base; junction bases outside the gene matches: 6. The CDR3 loop reads CASSPFGTGENTGELFF. The CDR3 nucleotides are TGCGCCAGCAGCCCCTTTGGGACAGGGGAGAACACCGGGGAGCTGTTTTTT.

As DNA, the CDR3 is TGTGCCAGCTTGACAGAGCGGGGGACCCAGTACTTC. This translates into CASLTERGTQYF. The chain employs TRBV6-5 and TRBJ2-5, with 7 bases that match TRBD2. After removal of 8 bases from V and 7 bases from J, the junction contained 7 bases not matched to a gene. The CDR3 extends over 12 amino acids. CDR1 MNHEY and CDR2 SVGAGI come from the germline V gene.

Concerning this clone: Compared with germline, one end of the junction differs, possibly owing to a read error. V usage is TRBV7-8 and J usage is TRBJ2-7; D perhaps matches TRBD2 (6 bases). The germline gives CDR1 SGHVS, CDR2 FQNEAQ. The CDR3 sequence is 13 residues long. The CDR3 sequence is CASSGGVNLGGDF. The CDR3, as DNA: TGTGCCAGCAGCGGCGGGGTAAATTTAGGAGGGGACTTC.

The V and J genes are TRBV18 and TRBJ2-7; TRBD1 agrees at 10 bases. V trimming: 6 bases; J trimming: 5 bases; junction bases outside the gene matches: 7. Germline CDR1 reads KGHSH; CDR2 reads LQKENI. This CDR3 spans 14 amino acids. This CDR3 is CASSPGQGIDEQYF. The CDR3, as DNA: TGTGCCAGCTCCCCGGGACAGGGGATCGACGAGCAGTACTTC. Filled out from reference TRBV18 and TRBJ2-7, the complete variable domain reads NAGVMQNPRHLVRRRGQEARLRCSPMKGHSHVYWYRQLPEEGLKFMVYLQKENIIDESGMPKERFSAEFPKEGPSILRIQQVVRGDSAAYFCASSPGQGIDEQYFGPGTRLTVT.

This clone came up once. V usage is TRBV2 and J usage is TRBJ2-5, with TRBD2 identical over 7 bases. CDR3 length equals 16 residues. With 5 bases clipped from V and 7 bases from J, the junction kept 16 bases outside the gene matches. Germline lookup yields CDR1 SNHLY and CDR2 FYNNEI. This chain's CDR3 is CASSRRGEGLRGTQYF. The CDR3 nucleotides read TGTGCCAGCAGTCGACGGGGGGAGGGCCTCCGGGGGACCCAGTACTTC. Looking up the rest from reference TRBV2 and TRBJ2-5 gives the full variable domain: EPEVTQTPSHQVTQMGQEVILRCVPISNHLYFYWYRQILGQKVEFLVSFYNNEISEKSEIFDDQFSVERPDGSNFTLKIRSTKLEDSAMYFCASSRRGEGLRGTQYFGPGTRLLVL.

In this sample, this clone turned up a few times. The chain links TRBV5-1 to TRBJ2-5; 10 nucleotides match TRBD2. Germline loops: CDR1 SGHRS, CDR2 YFSETQ. This CDR3 has 16 amino acids. V lost 0 bases to trimming and J lost 1 base; unmatched junction nucleotides: 3. CDR3 sequence reads: CASSLETSGAQETQYF. CDR3 coding DNA: TGCGCCAGCAGCTTGGAAACTAGCGGGGCCCAAGAGACCCAGTACTTC. The complete variable domain, with remaining parts taken from reference TRBV5-1 and TRBJ2-5, reads KAGVTQTPRYLIKTRGQQVTLSCSPISGHRSVSWYQQTPGQGLQFLFEYFSETQRNKGNFPGRFSGRQFSNSRSEMNVSTLELGDSALYLCASSLETSGAQETQYFGPGTRLLVL.

The chain is built from TRBV5-4 and TRBJ2-3, with a weak D call TRBD2 (6 bases). This CDR3 is 16 amino acids long. CDR1 is SGHNT and CDR2 is YYREEE in the germline V gene (reference sequence). The V gene lost 0 bases and the J gene lost 7 bases, with 18 bases spanning the gap. CDR3 nucleotide sequence: TGTGCCAGCAGCTTGGCCGGGTCGGGAGTGATTAATACGCAGTATTTT. It yields the protein CASSLAGSGVINTQYF.

This clone was recorded once. The CDR3 protein is CASTRQHQETQYF. CDR3 DNA sequence: TGTGCCAGCACCCGACAGCACCAAGAGACCCAGTACTTC. The chain uses TRBV6-1 and TRBJ2-5; D perhaps matches TRBD1 (5 bases). Trimming removed 7 bases from V and 0 bases from J, with 9 bases in between. Germline V gene lookup returns CDR1 MNHNS and CDR2 SASEGT. CDR3 length: 13 residues.

The chain couples TRBV7-2 to TRBJ2-1; TRBD1 aligns across 8 bases. The V gene end was trimmed by 2 bases and the J gene end by 6 bases; junction bases not matched to a gene: 3. Germline V lookup: CDR1 SGHTA, CDR2 FQGNSA. CDR3 length: 14 amino acids. This CDR3 is CASSLLQGGNEQFF. CDR3 nucleotide sequence: TGTGCCAGCAGCTTACTACAGGGGGGCAATGAGCAGTTCTTC. The variable domain in full, with the rest retrieved from reference TRBV7-2 and TRBJ2-1, is GAGVSQSPSNKVTEKGKDVELRCDPISGHTALYWYRQSLGQGLEFLIYFQGNSAPDKSGLPSDRFSAERTGGSVSTLTIQRTQQEDSAVYLCASSLLQGGNEQFFGPGTRLTVL.

This chain joins TRBV14 and TRBJ1-2; possible D gene TRBD1, 6 bases. Trimming removed 3 bases at V and 5 bases at J, with 10 bases between. This CDR3 contains 13 residues. Germline V lookup: CDR1 SGHDN, CDR2 FVKESK. For the CDR3, the DNA is TGTGCCAGCAGCCACGGACAGCTTTATGGCTACACCTTC. Translated: CASSHGQLYGYTF.

This clone was observed once. The chain is built from TRBV18 and TRBJ1-2, with 8 bases fitting TRBD1. J lost 7 bases, V lost 3 bases, and 4 bases had no gene match. CDR3 length: 13 amino acids. Looked up from germline, CDR1 is KGHSH and CDR2 is LQKENI. The CDR3 sequence is CASSPTGDTGYTF. The DNA for the CDR3 is TGTGCCAGCTCACCGACAGGGGACACTGGCTACACCTTC. Looking up the rest from reference TRBV18 and TRBJ1-2 gives the full variable domain: NAGVMQNPRHLVRRRGQEARLRCSPMKGHSHVYWYRQLPEEGLKFMVYLQKENIIDESGMPKERFSAEFPKEGPSILRIQQVVRGDSAAYFCASSPTGDTGYTFGSGTRLTVV.

The chain couples TRBV5-4 to TRBJ2-1, with TRBD2 as a possible D gene (5 bases). V lost 2 bases, J lost 0 bases, and 9 bases lay in between. Germline V gene lookup returns CDR1 SGHNT and CDR2 YYREEE (reference sequence). This CDR3 has 15 amino acids. The CDR3 sequence: CASSFLGSSYNEQFF. For the CDR3, the DNA is TGTGCCAGCAGCTTTTTGGGGAGCTCCTACAATGAGCAGTTCTTC.